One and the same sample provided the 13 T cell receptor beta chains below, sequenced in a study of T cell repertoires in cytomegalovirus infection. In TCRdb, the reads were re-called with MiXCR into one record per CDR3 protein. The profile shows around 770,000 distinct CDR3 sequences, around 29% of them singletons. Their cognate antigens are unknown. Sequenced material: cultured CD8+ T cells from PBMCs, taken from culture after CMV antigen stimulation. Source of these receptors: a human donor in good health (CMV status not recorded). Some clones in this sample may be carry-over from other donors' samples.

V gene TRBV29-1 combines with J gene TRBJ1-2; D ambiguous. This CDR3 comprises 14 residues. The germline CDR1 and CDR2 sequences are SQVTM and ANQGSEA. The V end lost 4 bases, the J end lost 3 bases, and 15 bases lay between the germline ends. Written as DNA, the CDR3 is TGCAGCGTTGTCCCCCCAGGCAGACACTATGGCTACACCTTC. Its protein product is CSVVPPGRHYGYTF.

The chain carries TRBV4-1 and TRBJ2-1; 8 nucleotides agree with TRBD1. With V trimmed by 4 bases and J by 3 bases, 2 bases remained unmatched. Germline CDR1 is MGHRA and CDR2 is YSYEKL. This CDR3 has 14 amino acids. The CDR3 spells CASSLDRDYNEQFF. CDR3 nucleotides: TGCGCCAGCAGCCTGGACAGGGACTACAATGAGCAGTTCTTC.

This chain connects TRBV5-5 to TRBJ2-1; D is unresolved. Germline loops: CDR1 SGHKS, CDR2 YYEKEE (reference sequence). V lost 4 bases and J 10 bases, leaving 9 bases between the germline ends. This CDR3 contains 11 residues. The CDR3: CASSPDLEQFF. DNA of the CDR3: TGTGCCAGCAGCCCCGACTTGGAGCAGTTCTTC.

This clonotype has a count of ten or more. The CDR3 DNA sequence: TGTGCCAGCAGCTTAGATATGGACCGTCTCGGCTACACCTTC. Its translation is CASSLDMDRLGYTF. The chain employs TRBV7-9 and TRBJ1-2; D uncertain. The CDR3 totals 14 residues. The V gene lost 1 base and the J gene lost 8 bases, with 14 bases spanning the gap. The germline CDR1 and CDR2 sequences are SEHNR and FQNEAQ (reference sequence).

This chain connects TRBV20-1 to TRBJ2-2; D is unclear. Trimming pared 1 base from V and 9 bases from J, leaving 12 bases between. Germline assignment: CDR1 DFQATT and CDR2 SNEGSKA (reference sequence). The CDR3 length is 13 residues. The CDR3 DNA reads TGCAGTGCTAGAGTGGCGGAGAGGAGGGAGCTGTTTTTT. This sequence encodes CSARVAERRELFF.

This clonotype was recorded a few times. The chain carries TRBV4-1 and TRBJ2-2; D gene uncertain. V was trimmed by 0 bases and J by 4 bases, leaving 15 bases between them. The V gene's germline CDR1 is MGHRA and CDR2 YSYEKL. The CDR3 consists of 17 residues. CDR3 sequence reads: CASSQEPTEIGTGELFF. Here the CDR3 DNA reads TGCGCCAGCAGCCAAGAACCAACAGAAATCGGCACCGGGGAGCTGTTTTTT.

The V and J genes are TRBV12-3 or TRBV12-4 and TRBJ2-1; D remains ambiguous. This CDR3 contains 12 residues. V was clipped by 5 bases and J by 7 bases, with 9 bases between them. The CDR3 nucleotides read TGTGCCAGCAGTCTCCGGTGGAATGAGCAGTTCTTC. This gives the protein CASSLRWNEQFF.

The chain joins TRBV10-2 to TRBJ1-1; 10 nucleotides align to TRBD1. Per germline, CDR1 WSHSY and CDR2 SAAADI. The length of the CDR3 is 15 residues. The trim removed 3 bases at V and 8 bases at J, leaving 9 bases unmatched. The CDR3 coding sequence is TGCGCCAGCAGTGATCCGAAACGGGACAGGGGAGAAGCTTTCTTT. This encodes CASSDPKRDRGEAFF.

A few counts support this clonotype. The CDR3 DNA sequence: TGTGCCAGCAGCCCCTTTCTGCAGGGTAAAGCTTTCTTT. Translated: CASSPFLQGKAFF. This rearrangement joins TRBV7-9 to TRBJ1-1; weak D call: TRBD1 (5 bases). V was trimmed by 5 bases and J by 9 bases, leaving 16 bases between them. Germline V gives CDR1 SEHNR, CDR2 FQNEAQ (reference sequence). The CDR3 loop spans 13 amino acids.

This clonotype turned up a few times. The DNA of the CDR3 is TGTGCCAGCAGTTATTCCGGGACAGGGGCGGTCAATGAGCAGTTCTTC. Translated: CASSYSGTGAVNEQFF. The rearrangement links TRBV6-2 or TRBV6-3 to TRBJ2-1, with 10 bases lining up with TRBD1. The V gene end was trimmed by 3 bases and the J gene end by 6 bases; junction bases not matched to a gene: 8. CDR1 MNHEY and CDR2 SVGEGT come from the germline V gene. The CDR3 has 16 amino acids.

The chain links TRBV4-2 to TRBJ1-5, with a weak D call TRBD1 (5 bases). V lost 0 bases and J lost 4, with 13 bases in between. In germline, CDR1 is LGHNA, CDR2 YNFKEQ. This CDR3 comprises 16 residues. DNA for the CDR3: TGTGCCAGCAGCCAAGATCTGGGGGAAGGAAATCAGCCCCAGCATTTT. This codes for CASSQDLGEGNQPQHF.

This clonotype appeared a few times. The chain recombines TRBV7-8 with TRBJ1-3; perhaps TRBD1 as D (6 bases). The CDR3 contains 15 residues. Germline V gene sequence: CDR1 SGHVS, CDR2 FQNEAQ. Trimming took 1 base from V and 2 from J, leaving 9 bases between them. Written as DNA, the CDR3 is TGTGCCAGCAGCTTAGGAAGGGGGGCTGGAAACACCATATATTTT. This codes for CASSLGRGAGNTIYF.

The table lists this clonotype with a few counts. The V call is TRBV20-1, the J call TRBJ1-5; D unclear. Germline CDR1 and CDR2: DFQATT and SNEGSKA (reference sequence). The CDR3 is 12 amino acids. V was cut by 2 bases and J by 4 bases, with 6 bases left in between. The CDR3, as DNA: TGCAGTGCTAGATTCGAAAATCAGCCCCAGCATTTT. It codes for CSARFENQPQHF.